Listed below are T cell receptor beta chains from one sample, sequenced in a study of regulatory T cells in long-lasting Graves disease. One entry per CDR3 protein results from TCRdb running MiXCR on the multiplex PCR reads. The table has 400,000 to 500,000 distinct CDR3 sequences, approximately 15% seen once. The same specimen was also included in a second study, on T cells in Graves' hyperthyroidism and ophthalmopathy.

The material sequenced was peripheral blood mononuclear cells (PBMCs), taken at new diagnosis, from a patient treated with antithyroid drugs. The receptors derive from a woman aged 50 to 60 with Graves disease. CDR3s include the opening cysteine and the closing phenylalanine or tryptophan. D genes are given only for firm matches. Size values are once, few and many counts, or a class for expanded clones, and some rows have none.

.,many,TRBV10-3,TRBJ2-1,CAISGAPTGVVGNEQFF,TGTGCCATCAGTGGAGCCCCCACCGGGGTCGTAGGCAATGAGCAGTTCTTC
.,.,TRBV5-1,TRBJ2-7,CASANQPCEQYF,TGCGCCAGTGCGAATCAACCCTGCGAGCAGTACTTC
TRBD2,.,TRBV20-1,TRBJ2-7,CSAVTSGRGDEQYF,TGCAGTGCGGTAACTAGCGGGAGGGGGGACGAGCAGTACTTC
.,few,TRBV7-8,TRBJ2-4,CASSLDSLAKNIQYF,TGTGCCAGCAGCTTAGACAGTCTAGCCAAAAACATTCAGTACTTC
.,many,TRBV28,TRBJ2-1,CASSPPGEGNNEQFF,TGTGCCAGCAGTCCCCCGGGCGAGGGAAACAATGAGCAGTTCTTC
TRBD2,many,TRBV5-1,TRBJ2-7,CASSALAGASYEQYF,TGCGCCAGCAGCGCCCTCGCGGGAGCTTCCTACGAGCAGTACTTC
TRBD2,few,TRBV9,TRBJ2-7,CACYPSGSAGRAPYEQYF,TGTGCCTGCTACCCGAGCGGGAGCGCGGGGCGCGCACCTTACGAGCAGTACTTC
TRBD1,few,TRBV28,TRBJ1-6,CASSPQGEDYNSPLHF,TGTGCCAGCAGTCCCCAGGGGGAGGACTATAATTCACCCCTCCACTTT
TRBD1,.,TRBV2,TRBJ1-4,CASSEAPGTGKMFF,TGTGCCAGCAGTGAAGCGCCGGGGACAGGGAAAATGTTTTTT
TRBD2,.,TRBV13,TRBJ2-7,CASSFLAGGQYEQYF,TGTGCCAGCAGCTTCCTAGCGGGAGGGCAATATGAGCAGTACTTC
.,few,TRBV7-2,TRBJ2-1,CASSYIGNEQFF,TGTGCCAGCAGCTACATAGGCAATGAGCAGTTCTTC
TRBD1,.,TRBV9,TRBJ2-5,CASSVAGTGLIQETQYF,TGTGCCAGCAGCGTAGCGGGGACAGGGCTTATCCAAGAGACCCAGTACTTC
TRBD1,.,TRBV30,TRBJ2-2,CAWTRTGMNTGELFF,TGTGCCTGGACACGGACAGGGATGAACACCGGGGAGCTGTTTTTT
.,many,TRBV20-1,TRBJ2-1,CSARAEYNEQFF,TGCAGTGCTAGAGCTGAGTACAATGAGCAGTTCTTC
.,many,TRBV5-4,TRBJ1-2,CASSPGGAYGYTF,TGTGCCAGCAGTCCTGGGGGCGCCTATGGCTACACCTTC
.,many,TRBV19,TRBJ2-5,CASSIEGYQETQYF,TGTGCCAGTAGTATAGAGGGATATCAAGAGACCCAGTACTTC
.,few,TRBV27,TRBJ1-3,CASSLYPPASGNTIYF,TGTGCCAGCAGTTTATACCCACCCGCTTCTGGAAACACCATATATTTT
TRBD2,few,TRBV6-1,TRBJ2-7,CASRSARTGGNEQYF,TGTGCCAGCAGATCTGCGAGAACGGGAGGAAACGAGCAGTACTTC
TRBD1,.,TRBV5-1,TRBJ2-7,CASRRNRDRGREQYF,TGTGCCAGCAGGAGGAACCGGGACAGGGGGCGCGAGCAGTACTTC
TRBD2,few,TRBV6-1,TRBJ2-1,CASRLTGGAYNEQFF,TGTGCCAGCAGGTTGACGGGGGGGGCTTACAATGAGCAGTTCTTC
TRBD1,many,TRBV10-1,TRBJ2-7,CASSEGQGASEQYF,TGCGCCAGCAGCGAAGGGCAGGGGGCTTCCGAGCAGTACTTC
TRBD2,.,TRBV5-1,TRBJ2-1,CATATSGNYNEQFF,TGCGCCACCGCGACTAGCGGGAACTACAATGAGCAGTTCTTC
.,many,TRBV7-9,TRBJ2-1,CASSLDVAYNEQFF,TGTGCCAGCAGCTTGGACGTAGCCTACAATGAGCAGTTCTTC
.,many,TRBV29-1,TRBJ2-7,CSVEVGGFYEQYF,TGCAGCGTTGAAGTTGGCGGATTCTACGAGCAGTACTTC
.,few,TRBV27,TRBJ2-4,CASSFPPGWAKNIQYF,TGTGCCAGCAGTTTCCCTCCAGGATGGGCCAAAAACATTCAGTACTTC
TRBD2,many,TRBV12-3/TRBV12-4,TRBJ2-7,CASSLGGLATYEQYF,TGTGCCAGCAGTTTGGGGGGACTAGCCACCTACGAGCAGTACTTC
TRBD1,many,TRBV5-1,TRBJ1-2,CASSGQDYGYTF,TGCGCCAGCAGCGGACAGGACTATGGCTACACCTTC
.,many,TRBV2,TRBJ2-7,CASTERAEQYF,TGTGCCAGCACCGAGCGAGCGGAGCAGTACTTC
TRBD2,few,TRBV9,TRBJ2-2,CASNSGTTTGELFF,TGTGCCAGCAATTCCGGGACTACCACCGGGGAGCTGTTTTTT
.,few,TRBV19,TRBJ2-7,CASSIQPQEYYEQYF,TGTGCCAGTAGTATACAGCCACAGGAGTACTACGAGCAGTACTTC
.,many,TRBV5-5,TRBJ1-4,CASSSLEKLFF,TGTGCCAGCAGCTCCCTGGAAAAACTGTTTTTT
TRBD1,few,TRBV10-2,TRBJ2-7,CASSFRGPLYEQYF,TGCGCCAGCAGTTTCAGGGGGCCACTCTACGAGCAGTACTTC
TRBD2,.,TRBV7-9,TRBJ2-5,CASSPGTSGYNEQYF,TGTGCCAGCAGCCCCGGGACTAGCGGTTACAATGAGCAGTACTTC
TRBD2,many,TRBV10-3,TRBJ2-1,CAISEPSSGKTYNEQFF,TGTGCCATCAGTGAGCCCTCTAGCGGGAAAACATACAATGAGCAGTTCTTC
.,.,TRBV10-3,TRBJ2-1,CAISESVIAFEQFF,TGTGCCATCAGTGAGTCAGTAATAGCTTTTGAGCAGTTCTTC
.,many,TRBV6-1,TRBJ2-1,CASLGTENYNEQFF,TGTGCCAGCTTGGGGACTGAAAATTACAATGAGCAGTTCTTC
TRBD2,.,TRBV5-5,TRBJ2-4,CASSSVSGRADIQYF,TGTGCCAGCAGCTCGGTTAGCGGGAGGGCGGACATTCAGTACTTC
TRBD2,.,TRBV7-9,TRBJ2-1,CASSGPRLADNNNEQFF,TGTGCCAGCAGCGGACCAAGACTAGCGGATAATAACAATGAGCAGTTCTTC
.,many,TRBV2,TRBJ2-2,CGGGENTGELFF,TGCGGGGGTGGGGAGAACACCGGGGAGCTGTTTTTT
.,.,TRBV19,TRBJ2-1,CASSIGARRSSYNEQFF,TGTGCCAGTAGTATAGGGGCTAGAAGAAGCTCCTACAATGAGCAGTTCTTC
.,.,TRBV20-1,TRBJ2-3,CSATFGLGTDTQYF,TGCAGTGCAACTTTCGGGCTCGGCACAGATACGCAGTATTTT
.,.,TRBV5-1,TRBJ2-7,CASSLDSFSYEQYF,TGCGCCAGCAGCTTGGATAGCTTCTCCTACGAGCAGTACTTC
.,many,TRBV9,TRBJ2-7,CASSVGVNDYEQYF,TGTGCCAGCAGCGTAGGGGTAAACGACTACGAGCAGTACTTC
TRBD2,.,TRBV3-1,TRBJ2-5,CASSRVSGAQMTQYF,TGTGCCAGCAGCCGGGTTAGCGGGGCTCAGATGACCCAGTACTTC
TRBD2,many,TRBV20-1,TRBJ2-5,CSASHGFGLAVQETQYF,TGCAGTGCTAGTCATGGTTTTGGACTAGCGGTCCAAGAGACCCAGTACTTC
TRBD2,few,TRBV6-1,TRBJ2-3,CASSEASGLAGGPPDTQYF,TGTGCCAGCAGTGAAGCATCAGGACTAGCGGGAGGGCCGCCAGATACGCAGTATTTT
.,few,TRBV6-5,TRBJ2-7,CASSSGRTGTIDEQYF,TGTGCCAGCAGTTCGGGGAGGACAGGAACCATCGACGAGCAGTACTTC
TRBD1,many,TRBV12-3/TRBV12-4,TRBJ1-2,CASSPLLTGAGGYTF,TGTGCCAGCAGTCCTCTCCTCACAGGGGCGGGGGGCTACACCTTC
TRBD1,few,TRBV3-1,TRBJ1-1,CTSSQGPTGGRTEAFF,TGTACCAGCAGCCAAGGACCCACAGGGGGAAGGACTGAAGCTTTCTTT
TRBD1,.,TRBV27,TRBJ2-7,CASRPSRTGYDEQYF,TGTGCCAGCAGACCCTCCAGGACAGGGTACGACGAGCAGTACTTC
TRBD1,few,TRBV3-1,TRBJ2-7,CASSPDGQVDSYEQYF,TGTGCCAGCAGCCCAGATGGACAGGTCGATTCCTACGAGCAGTACTTC
TRBD1,.,TRBV5-1,TRBJ2-7,CASSQTGTGLYEQYF,TGCGCCAGCAGCCAGACCGGGACAGGTCTGTACGAGCAGTACTTC
.,.,TRBV7-9,TRBJ1-1,CASSLVFENTEAFF,TGTGCCAGCAGCTTAGTTTTTGAGAACACTGAAGCTTTCTTT
.,many,TRBV5-1,TRBJ2-3,CASKLRDRYTDTQYF,TGCGCCAGCAAACTAAGAGACAGGTACACAGATACGCAGTATTTT
.,many,TRBV7-6,TRBJ2-5,CASSSILKETQYF,TGTGCCAGCAGCTCCATCCTCAAAGAGACCCAGTACTTC
.,.,TRBV28,TRBJ1-6,CASRLNRGLGSPLHF,TGTGCCAGCAGATTAAACCGGGGATTAGGTTCACCCCTCCACTTT